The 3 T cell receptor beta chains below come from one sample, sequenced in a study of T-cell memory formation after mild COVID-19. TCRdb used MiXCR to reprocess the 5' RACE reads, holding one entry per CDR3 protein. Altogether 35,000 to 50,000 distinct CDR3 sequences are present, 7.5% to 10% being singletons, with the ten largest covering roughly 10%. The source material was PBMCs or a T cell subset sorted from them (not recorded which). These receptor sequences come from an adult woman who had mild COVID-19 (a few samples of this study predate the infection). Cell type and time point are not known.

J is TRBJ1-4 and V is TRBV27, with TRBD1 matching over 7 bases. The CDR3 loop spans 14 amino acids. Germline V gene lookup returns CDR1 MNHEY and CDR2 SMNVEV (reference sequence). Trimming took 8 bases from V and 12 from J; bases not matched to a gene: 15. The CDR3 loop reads CASQPTGSLGELFF. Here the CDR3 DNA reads TGTGCCAGCCAGCCGACAGGGAGCCTTGGGGAACTGTTTTTT. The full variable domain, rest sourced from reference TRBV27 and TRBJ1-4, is EAQVTQNPRYLITVTGKKLTVTCSQNMNHEYMSWYRQDPGLGLRQIYYSMNVEVTDKGDVPEGYKVSRKEKRNFPLILESPSPNQTSLYFCASQPTGSLGELFFGSGTQLSVL.

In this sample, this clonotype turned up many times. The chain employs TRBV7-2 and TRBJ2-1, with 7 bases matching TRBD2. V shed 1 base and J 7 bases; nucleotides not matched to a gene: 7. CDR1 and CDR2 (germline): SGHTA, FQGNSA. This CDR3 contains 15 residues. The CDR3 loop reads CASSLVGGSGNEQFF. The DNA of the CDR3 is TGTGCCAGCAGCTTAGTTGGCGGGAGCGGGAATGAGCAGTTCTTC.

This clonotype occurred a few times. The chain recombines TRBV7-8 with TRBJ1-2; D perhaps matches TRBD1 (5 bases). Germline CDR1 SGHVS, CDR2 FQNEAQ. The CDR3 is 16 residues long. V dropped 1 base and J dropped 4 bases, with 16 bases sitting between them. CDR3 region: CASSLGAVGVSYGYTF. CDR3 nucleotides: TGTGCCAGCAGCTTAGGGGCCGTAGGGGTTAGCTATGGCTACACCTTC.